This TCR beta chain was identified in a study of CD8+CD57+ T cells in acquired aplastic anemia. Turning to the study itself: DNA per sorted CD4+ or CD8+ sample ranged 0.2 to 27.4 ug, averaging around 3.1 ug. Study-wide results and caveats: Patients and controls had in common twenty-nine CD8+ CDR3 sequences. Simpson's diversity of CD8+ cells was not significantly different in patients compared with controls.

The CDR3 is 14 residues long. V lost 1 base and J lost 10, with 13 bases in between. Germline CDR1 reads MGHRA; CDR2 reads YSYEKL. TCR beta VDJ combinations and CDR3 sequences were profiled from genomic DNA. TCRdb independently ran MiXCR on the reads; one entry per CDR3 protein. Among 150,000 to 200,000 distinct CDR3 sequences, 48% were seen once, and the ten largest hold about 1.8%. This clonotype occurred many times. The antigen remains unidentified. The sequenced patients had an expansion of CD8+CD57+ cells seen by flow cytometry. In all patients, the disease was severe acquired aplastic anemia. The clonotype originates from a human donor with aplastic anemia. V and J are TRBV4-1 and TRBJ1-4; D gene ambiguous. The sample taken for sequencing was sorted CD4+, CD8+, or CD8+CD57+ T cells (not recorded which) from PBMCs. The CDR3 coding sequence is TGCGCCAGCAGCCAAGGGGCGGTGATAGGAAAACTGTTTTTT. Its protein is CASSQGAVIGKLFF.